Following are 28 T cell receptor beta chains from one sample sequenced in a study of blood T cells in healthy people across ages. Combining a sample-barcoded 5' primer with a J-beta primer mix, a second PCR ran for roughly 6 to 12 cycles. TCRdb reprocessed the 5' RACE reads via MiXCR and lists one record per CDR3 protein. Among hundreds of thousands of distinct CDR3 sequences listed, around 21% were seen once. The source material was blood. The receptors shown here come from a man between 65 and 85 years old in good health.

As for this clonotype: Germline and junction disagree at one end, which may indicate a read error. The genes are TRBV5-1 and TRBJ2-7; TRBD1 agrees at 10 bases. The CDR3 runs to 14 residues. CDR1 SGHRS and CDR2 YFSETQ come from the germline V gene. Here the CDR3 DNA reads TGTGCCAGCTCACCCGGGACAGGGGTCAACGAGCAGTACTTC. Translation gives CASSPGTGVNEQYF.

This rearrangement joins TRBV10-3 to TRBJ2-5; the D is unclear. The DNA end is a closer match to TRBJ2-7, so the J assignment may be wrong. CDR1 is ENHRY and CDR2 is SYGVKD in the germline V gene. This CDR3 has 11 residues. CDR3 nucleotide sequence: TGTGCCATCAGTGAATACTACGAGCAGTACTTC. Translated, it gives CAISEYYEQYF.

As regards this clonotype: A junction boundary mismatches the germline segment, possibly from a read error. J is TRBJ2-1 and V is TRBV7-6; D unclear. The germline CDR1 and CDR2 sequences are SGHVS and FNYEAQ. CDR3 length: 16 amino acids. The CDR3 bases are TGTGCCAGCAGCTTAGGGACCGCGAGCTCCTATAATGAGCAGCTCTTC. Translating gives CASSLGTASSYNEQLF.

This clonotype occurred a few times. This rearrangement joins TRBV29-1 to TRBJ2-5, with 9 bases fitting TRBD1. CDR1 SQVTM and CDR2 ANQGSEA come from the germline V gene. The CDR3 has 16 residues. Losses at the gene ends were 0 bases for V and 3 bases for J; bases not matched to a gene: 8. The CDR3 DNA reads as TGCAGCGTTGAAGATCCTAAGGGACAGGGAAAAGAGACCCAGTACTTC. Translating it yields CSVEDPKGQGKETQYF.

About this clonotype: One junction end does not reproduce the germline sequence, and a read error may be involved. The genes are TRBV20-1 and TRBJ2-7; 14 bases line up with TRBD2. The CDR3 is 13 residues long. Germline CDR1 is DFQATT and CDR2 is SNEGSKA (reference sequence). The CDR3 loop is CSAGTSGSYGQYF. CDR3 DNA: TGCAGTGCCGGGACTAGCGGGAGTTACGGGCAGTACTTC.

The chain carries TRBV14 and TRBJ2-7, with a tentative D call TRBD2 (6 bases). CDR3 length: 22 residues. The ends were cut back, 3 bases at V and 3 bases at J, with 36 bases in the middle. CDR1 SGHDN and CDR2 FVKESK come from the germline V gene. The CDR3 loop reads CASSHGSAREMMEAGLNYEQYF. The CDR3 DNA sequence: TGTGCCAGCAGCCACGGTTCGGCGCGGGAAATGATGGAGGCCGGTCTTAACTACGAGCAGTACTTC. Variable domain in full (rest from reference TRBV14 and TRBJ2-7): EAGVTQFPSHSVIEKGQTVTLRCDPISGHDNLYWYRRVMGKEIKFLLHFVKESKQDESGMPNNRFLAERTGGTYSTLKVQPAELEDSGVYFCASSHGSAREMMEAGLNYEQYFGPGTRLTVT.

This clonotype was picked up a small number of times. The V and J genes are TRBV3-1 and TRBJ2-3, with 11 nucleotides matching TRBD2. Germline V gene data show CDR1 as LGHDT and CDR2 as YNNKEL (reference sequence). The CDR3 runs to 15 residues. The V segment lost 1 base and the J segment 5 bases; nucleotides outside the gene matches: 2. DNA of the CDR3: TGTGCCAGCAGCCAAGGACTAGCGGGGATAGATACGCAGTATTTT. It codes for CASSQGLAGIDTQYF.

The chain combines TRBV29-1 with TRBJ2-3, with 9 nucleotides matching TRBD1. The CDR3 consists of 12 residues. Germline CDR1 and CDR2: SQVTM and ANQGSEA. Here the CDR3 reads CGGGQGSDTQYF. CDR3 nucleotide sequence: TGCGGCGGGGGACAGGGCTCAGATACGCAGTATTTT.

There are a few counts of this clonotype. The chain has TRBV24-1 and TRBJ2-5; 8 nucleotides align to TRBD1. The germline gives CDR1 KGHDR, CDR2 SFDVKD. Germline trimming cut 4 bases from V and 2 bases from J; bases unmatched to any gene: 8. CDR3 length: 16 residues. CDR3 DNA: TGTGCCACCAGTGAATCCGGGACAGGTTGGCAAGAGACCCAGTACTTC. Translated, it gives CATSESGTGWQETQYF.

CDR3 nucleotide sequence: TGTGCCAGCAGCGCGGGACAGGGGGCTGATGAAAAACTGTTTTTT. Protein: CASSAGQGADEKLFF. The chain employs TRBV9 and TRBJ1-4; 12 nucleotides agree with TRBD1. The length of the CDR3 is 15 residues. The V segment lost 3 bases and the J segment 6 bases; nucleotides outside the gene matches: 3. Germline assignment: CDR1 SGDLS and CDR2 YYNGEE.

This clonotype has at least ten counts. The chain is built from TRBV2 and TRBJ2-1; no firm D call. The length of the CDR3 is 16 residues. CDR1 and CDR2 (germline): SNHLY, FYNNEI. Trimming cost V 1 base and J 4 bases, with 14 bases left between them. The CDR3 DNA sequence: TGTGCCAGCAGTGAAGATCTGGGTTTGGGATACAATGAGCAGTTCTTC. Amino acids: CASSEDLGLGYNEQFF.

V gene TRBV2 combines with J gene TRBJ2-5; TRBD1 aligns across 10 bases. The closer fit of TRBJ2-1 to the DNA end suggests the J call may be wrong. The CDR3 is 16 residues long. Germline CDR1 is SNHLY and CDR2 is FYNNEI. This chain's CDR3 is CASSESGTGAGNEQFF. Written as DNA, the CDR3 is TGTGCCAGCAGTGAATCGGGGACAGGGGCCGGCAATGAGCAGTTCTTC.

The genes are TRBV7-9 and TRBJ2-3; no firm D call. The CDR3 has 11 residues. Germline CDR1 and CDR2: SEHNR and FQNEAQ (reference sequence). V was trimmed by 4 bases and J by 8 bases, leaving 7 bases between them. CDR3 bases: TGTGCCAGCAGCTCCGTGTCTACGCAGTATTTT. It codes for CASSSVSTQYF.

This clonotype was observed a handful of times. The chain joins TRBV5-1 to TRBJ2-5; TRBD1 aligns across 8 bases. Per the germline V gene, CDR1 is SGHRS and CDR2 is YFSETQ. This CDR3 spans 15 amino acids. V dropped 0 bases and J dropped 5; count of bases not matched to a gene: 6. Here the CDR3 DNA reads TGCGCCAGCAGCTTGGAGACAGGGGCCATGGAGACCCAGTACTTC. Protein sequence: CASSLETGAMETQYF.

The chain recombines TRBV11-2 with TRBJ2-5; maybe TRBD1 (6 bases). The CDR3 sequence is 15 residues long. The V gene lost 4 bases and the J gene lost 2 bases, with 14 bases spanning the gap. The V gene's germline CDR1 is SGHAT and CDR2 FQNNGV. CDR3 in amino acids: CASSSFVDSQETQYF. The CDR3 DNA sequence: TGTGCCAGCAGCTCCTTCGTGGACAGTCAAGAGACCCAGTACTTC.

The CDR3 region is CASSLRTGRGVGYGYTF. CDR3 sequence (DNA): TGTGCCAGCAGTTTACGAACAGGGAGGGGGGTAGGATATGGCTACACCTTC. The gene calls are TRBV28 and TRBJ1-2; possibly TRBD1 for D (6 bases). CDR1 is MDHEN, CDR2 SYDVKM, per germline. V was clipped by 2 bases and J by 5 bases, with 21 bases between them. The CDR3 extends over 17 amino acids.

This clonotype was counted only a few times. The V gene is TRBV19, the J gene TRBJ2-2; weak D call: TRBD1 (5 bases). CDR3 length: 13 residues. The germline V and J ends were trimmed by 7 bases and 7 bases, with 13 bases remaining between them. CDR1 and CDR2 from the germline V gene are LNHDA and SQIVND (reference sequence). CDR3 DNA sequence: TGTGCCAGTATGACGACAGATGTCGGGGAGCTGTTTTTT. The encoded protein is CASMTTDVGELFF.

This clonotype occurred a few times. The genes are TRBV18 and TRBJ2-3, with D possibly matching TRBD2 (6 bases). Looked up from germline, CDR1 is KGHSH and CDR2 is LQKENI. Trimming pared 5 bases from V and 1 base from J, leaving 19 bases between. CDR3 size: 17 residues. The DNA of the CDR3 is TGTGCCAGCTCAACCAGACTTAGCGGAGCTGGCACAGATACGCAGTATTTT. Translated: CASSTRLSGAGTDTQYF.

This clonotype was seen at least ten times. The rearrangement links TRBV20-1 to TRBJ2-4; 8 bases are shared with TRBD1. J lost 4 bases, V lost 6 bases, and 5 bases had no gene match. The germline gives CDR1 DFQATT, CDR2 SNEGSKA (reference sequence). The length of the CDR3 is 13 residues. The DNA of the CDR3 is TGCAGTGCCGACGACAGGGGAAAAAACATTCAGTACTTC. Translated, it gives CSADDRGKNIQYF.

The CDR3 reads CASSIAGDEQYF. The CDR3 bases are TGCGCCAGCAGTATAGCGGGAGACGAGCAGTACTTC. The chain joins TRBV5-1 to TRBJ2-7; 9 positions match TRBD2. This CDR3 has 12 amino acids. Germline CDR1 reads SGHRS; CDR2 reads YFSETQ. The J segment lost 5 bases and the V segment lost 5 bases, leaving 2 bases of the junction unmatched. Drawing the rest from reference TRBV5-1 and TRBJ2-7, the complete variable domain is KAGVTQTPRYLIKTRGQQVTLSCSPISGHRSVSWYQQTPGQGLQFLFEYFSETQRNKGNFPGRFSGRQFSNSRSEMNVSTLELGDSALYLCASSIAGDEQYFGPGTRLTVT.

DNA for the CDR3: TGCGCCAGCAGCTTGGGGACCTTAACTAATGAAAAACTGTTTTTT. It translates to CASSLGTLTNEKLFF. The chain carries TRBV5-1 and TRBJ1-4; no firm D call. CDR3 length: 15 residues. Looked up from germline, CDR1 is SGHRS and CDR2 is YFSETQ. V was shortened by 0 bases and J by 1 base, with 7 bases between the two germline ends.

This clonotype was seen a few times. V is TRBV29-1 and J is TRBJ2-5; 9 nucleotides align to TRBD1. This CDR3 has 15 amino acids. V shed 3 bases and J 4 bases; nucleotides not matched to a gene: 9. Germline values: CDR1 SQVTM, CDR2 ANQGSEA. The CDR3 DNA reads TGCAGCGTTGACCAACTACAGGGGGCTGGAGAGACCCAGTACTTC. Translation: CSVDQLQGAGETQYF.

The table lists this clonotype with a few counts. The V gene is TRBV4-3, the J gene TRBJ2-1; TRBD2 matches 9 bases. The V gene end was trimmed by 1 base and the J gene end by 4 bases; junction bases not matched to a gene: 5. Germline-derived CDR1 and CDR2 are LGHNA and YSLEER. The CDR3 is 16 residues long. The CDR3 DNA reads as TGCGCCAGCAGCCAAGGGACTAGCGTAGAATACAATGAGCAGTTCTTC. Protein product: CASSQGTSVEYNEQFF.

The chain joins TRBV12-3 or TRBV12-4 to TRBJ2-1; 10 bases match TRBD2. The DNA end favors TRBJ2-7, so the J call may be wrong. The CDR3 spans 11 residues. The CDR3 here is CATSAGGEQYF. The DNA of the CDR3 is TGTGCCACCTCAGCGGGGGGGGAGCAGTACTTC.

This clonotype was seen at least ten times. This chain connects TRBV5-1 to TRBJ2-1, with TRBD2 matching 8 bases. Germline-derived CDR1 and CDR2 are SGHRS and YFSETQ. The junction had 10 bases not matched to a gene; V was cut back by 0 bases and J by 8 bases. The CDR3 loop spans 16 amino acids. In DNA, the CDR3 is TGCGCCAGCAGCTTGGGGGTTAGCGGGGTCATGGATGAGCAGTTCTTC. Translation gives CASSLGVSGVMDEQFF.

Concerning this clonotype itself: Since the CDR3 does not end with the conserved phenylalanine or tryptophan, this likely comes from a read error. The CDR3 DNA follows: TGCAGTGCCCACGGACTAGGAACAGATACGCAGTATCTT. As protein: CSAHGLGTDTQYL. V and J are TRBV20-1 and TRBJ2-3; 7 positions agree with TRBD2. Germline loops: CDR1 DFQATT, CDR2 SNEGSKA (reference sequence). Losses at the gene ends were 6 bases for V and 3 bases for J; bases not matched to a gene: 6. This CDR3 region has 13 residues.

This clonotype was detected a few times. This sequence joins TRBV2 and TRBJ2-7; D gene ambiguous. The CDR3 is made up of 13 amino acids. The germline V gene encodes CDR1 SNHLY and CDR2 FYNNEI. V was cut by 2 bases and J by 3 bases, with 8 bases left in between. The CDR3 sequence: CASSERSYYEQYF. Written as DNA, the CDR3 is TGTGCCAGCAGTGAACGTTCTTACTACGAGCAGTACTTC.

The rearrangement uses TRBV7-9 and TRBJ1-2, with TRBD1 matching over 9 bases. V shed 5 bases, J shed 3 bases, and the junction held 7 bases outside the gene matches. Germline V gives CDR1 SEHNR, CDR2 FQNEAQ (reference sequence). CDR3 length: 15 residues. The CDR3 here is CASSPTGGKDYGYTF. CDR3 sequence (DNA): TGTGCCAGCAGCCCTACAGGGGGCAAAGACTATGGCTACACCTTC.